The 18 T cell receptor beta chains below all came from one sample that was sequenced in a study of T cell responses to AZD1222 COVID-19 vaccine. TCRdb's copy holds only in-frame clones and misses some; the assay was immunoSEQ multiplex PCR. The profile shows some 86,000 clones, almost 80% of them singletons. The material was peripheral blood, obtained on day 0 of AZD1222 vaccination. Source of these receptors: an adult in good health.

The chain couples TRBV12-3 or TRBV12-4 to TRBJ1-1; D uncertain. V was clipped by 6 bases and J by 0 bases, with 8 bases between them. This CDR3 spans 13 amino acids. This CDR3 is CASSPYMNTEAFF. The CDR3 nucleotides are TGTGCCAGCAGCCCTTACATGAACACTGAAGCTTTCTTT.

The V call is TRBV7-9, the J call TRBJ1-2; D gene ambiguous. Trimming removed 5 bases at V and 0 bases at J, with 16 bases between. There are 16 residues in the CDR3. Germline V gives CDR1 SEHNR, CDR2 FQNEAQ (reference sequence). The CDR3 is CASSHFLGVTNYGYTF. In DNA, the CDR3 is TGTGCCAGCAGCCATTTTCTTGGTGTAACTAACTATGGCTACACCTTC. The full variable domain, in which reference TRBV7-9 and TRBJ1-2 provide the parts outside the CDR3, is DTGVSQNPRHKITKRGQNVTFRCDPISEHNRLYWYRQTLGQGPEFLTYFQNEAQLEKSRLLSDRFSAERPKGSFSTLEIQRTEQGDSAMYLCASSHFLGVTNYGYTFGSGTRLTVV.

This rearrangement joins TRBV24-1 to TRBJ2-2, with 7 bases fitting TRBD1. Germline CDR1 KGHDR, CDR2 SFDVKD. The CDR3 contains 16 residues. V lost 3 bases and J lost 3; bases outside the gene matches: 6. The CDR3 protein is CATSDGPGTDTGELFF. CDR3 DNA: TGTGCCACCAGTGATGGACCCGGGACAGACACCGGGGAGCTGTTTTTT.

This chain uses TRBV5-6 with TRBJ2-5; TRBD2 is a possible D gene (5 bases). The CDR3 sequence is 15 residues long. V dropped 0 bases and J dropped 0 bases, with 9 bases sitting between them. Germline CDR1 reads SGHDT; CDR2 reads YYEEEE. This CDR3 is CASSLVSGNQETQYF. The DNA of the CDR3 is TGTGCCAGCAGCTTGGTGTCGGGGAACCAAGAGACCCAGTACTTC.

The chain is built from TRBV5-5 and TRBJ2-7; no definite D call. This CDR3 comprises 12 residues. The V and J ends lost 1 base and 5 bases respectively, with 7 bases between them. Germline CDR1 and CDR2: SGHKS and YYEKEE (reference sequence). The CDR3 protein is CASSLSSHEQYF. The DNA of the CDR3 is TGTGCCAGCAGCTTGTCAAGCCACGAGCAGTACTTC.

CDR3 sequence reads: CASSRMGVGEQYF. The CDR3 DNA follows: TGTGCCAGCAGCCGTATGGGCGTAGGTGAGCAGTACTTC. The chain links TRBV14 to TRBJ2-7; no clear D gene. The germline gives CDR1 SGHDN, CDR2 FVKESK. The CDR3 has 13 residues. Trimming stripped 4 bases from V and 7 bases from J, with 14 bases between.

The V call is TRBV7-8, the J call TRBJ2-7; D gene unclear. V shed 0 bases and J shed 2 bases, with 8 bases lying between them. The CDR3 totals 14 residues. CDR1 SGHVS and CDR2 FQNEAQ come from the germline V gene. CDR3 in amino acids: CASSLAETTYEQYF. Here the CDR3 DNA reads TGTGCCAGCAGCTTAGCAGAGACCACCTACGAGCAGTACTTC.

The chain is built from TRBV13 and TRBJ2-2, with a tentative D call TRBD1 (6 bases). This CDR3 has 17 amino acids. From germline, CDR1 is PRHDT and CDR2 FYEKMQ (reference sequence). V was clipped by 1 base and J by 2 bases, with 14 bases between them. As DNA, the CDR3 is TGTGCCAGCAGCTTAGATGGGGGCGCGGGTAACACCGGGGAGCTGTTTTTT. This encodes CASSLDGGAGNTGELFF.

This sequence joins TRBV6-2 or TRBV6-3 and TRBJ2-1, with a possible D match to TRBD1 (5 bases). Germline loops: CDR1 MNHEY, CDR2 SVGEGT. Trimming took 2 bases from V and 3 from J, leaving 5 bases between them. This CDR3 has 13 residues. The CDR3 region is CASSYTGYNEQFF. CDR3 bases: TGTGCCAGCAGTTACACAGGCTACAATGAGCAGTTCTTC.

The chain joins TRBV6-5 to TRBJ1-1; 7 bases are shared with TRBD1. Germline assignment: CDR1 MNHEY and CDR2 SVGAGI. This CDR3 comprises 14 residues. Unmatched junction bases numbered 8, after V lost 6 bases and J lost 4 bases. This CDR3 reads CASRIAGGSTEAFF. CDR3 DNA sequence: TGTGCCAGCAGAATCGCAGGGGGTAGCACTGAAGCTTTCTTT.

The chain combines TRBV12-3 or TRBV12-4 with TRBJ1-4; 7 nucleotides align to TRBD1. CDR3 size: 13 residues. The V gene end was trimmed by 4 bases and the J gene end by 8 bases; junction bases not matched to a gene: 4. The CDR3 is CASSYSGGEKLFF. In DNA, the CDR3 is TGTGCCAGCAGTTATTCAGGGGGGGAAAAACTGTTTTTT.

The chain is built from TRBV3-1 (or the pseudogene TRBV3-2) and TRBJ2-3; D unclear. The germline V gene has CDR1 LGHDT and CDR2 YNNKEL (reference sequence). CDR3 length: 15 amino acids. V was trimmed by 4 bases and J by 4 bases, leaving 15 bases between them. In nucleotides, the CDR3 is TGTGCCAGCAGCCTTGGAAGAGCAGGCCCAGATACGCAGTATTTT. Protein: CASSLGRAGPDTQYF.

This chain connects TRBV5-1 to TRBJ2-7, with 14 nucleotides matching TRBD2. This CDR3 is 19 amino acids long. J gave up 4 bases and V 0 bases, and 12 bases lay outside the gene matches. Per germline, CDR1 SGHRS and CDR2 YFSETQ. CDR3: CASSLVFGTSGSKGYEQYF. Here the CDR3 DNA reads TGCGCCAGCAGCTTGGTATTTGGGACTAGCGGGAGTAAGGGGTACGAGCAGTACTTC. The full variable domain, with the rest looked up from reference TRBV5-1 and TRBJ2-7, is KAGVTQTPRYLIKTRGQQVTLSCSPISGHRSVSWYQQTPGQGLQFLFEYFSETQRNKGNFPGRFSGRQFSNSRSEMNVSTLELGDSALYLCASSLVFGTSGSKGYEQYFGPGTRLTVT.

The rearrangement links TRBV29-1 to TRBJ2-7; TRBD1 matches 9 bases. Looked up from germline, CDR1 is SQVTM and CDR2 is ANQGSEA. Losses at the gene ends were 5 bases for V and 2 bases for J; bases not matched to a gene: 19. The CDR3 totals 18 residues. For the CDR3, the DNA is TGCAGCGTTTTCACTTCCACGCGGGGACAGGGAGCCCCCTACGAGCAGTACTTC. Its protein is CSVFTSTRGQGAPYEQYF.

The rearrangement joins TRBV7-2 to TRBJ2-3, with TRBD2 matching over 7 bases. The germline V gene has CDR1 SGHTA and CDR2 FQGNSA. The CDR3 length is 16 residues. V shed 1 base and J 0 bases; nucleotides not matched to a gene: 4. CDR3 residues: CASSLVNGGSTDTQYF. CDR3 in DNA: TGTGCCAGCAGCTTAGTGAACGGGGGGAGCACAGATACGCAGTATTTT.

The rearrangement links TRBV7-9 to TRBJ1-4; the D is unclear. The CDR3 totals 16 residues. The germline CDR1 and CDR2 sequences are SEHNR and FQNEAQ (reference sequence). The V and J ends lost 3 bases and 1 base respectively, with 12 bases between them. CDR3 sequence reads: CASSFSSSGTNEKLFF. The CDR3 DNA reads as TGTGCCAGCAGCTTCTCCTCCTCGGGAACTAATGAAAAACTGTTTTTT.

The rearrangement joins TRBV5-4 to TRBJ2-3; TRBD2 matches at 9 bases. The CDR3 sequence is 17 residues long. Germline V CDR1 and CDR2: SGHNT, YYREEE (reference sequence). V lost 1 base, J lost 2 bases, and 8 bases stayed unmatched. This CDR3 is CASSLRLTSGPTDTQYF. As DNA, the CDR3 is TGTGCCAGCAGCTTGCGCCTGACTAGCGGACCCACAGATACGCAGTATTTT.

The J gene is TRBJ1-2, the V gene TRBV5-1; D is unresolved. This CDR3 spans 12 amino acids. Trimming removed 4 bases at V and 6 bases at J, with 10 bases between. Germline V gene lookup returns CDR1 SGHRS and CDR2 YFSETQ. Here the CDR3 reads CASSTTGDGYTF. CDR3 nucleotide sequence: TGCGCCAGCAGCACGACCGGTGATGGCTACACCTTC.